This is a list of T cell receptor beta chains from one sample in a study of blood T cell repertoires in COVID-19. TCRdb's copy holds only in-frame clones and misses some; the assay was immunoSEQ multiplex PCR. The sample gives around 250,000 clones, 80% to 90% of which show up once; approximately 5.4% is in the top ten. The specimen sequenced was peripheral blood. The receptors here all came from an elderly man with acute or convalescent COVID-19. The CDR3 runs from the conserved cysteine through the conserved F or W. Each record gives: D gene, J gene, clone size, V gene, CDR3 DNA, CDR3 protein. The D gene is left open where the match is weak. Size is omitted from some rows. Given values are once, few, many or a class for expanded clones.

TRBD1,TRBJ1-4,-,TRBV5-1,TGCGCCAGCAGCACCGGACAGGGGGCGGGTGAAAAACTGTTTTTT,CASSTGQGAGEKLFF
-,TRBJ2-5,-,TRBV28,TGTGCCAGCAGTTTACGCGCAGGGGTCCAAGAGACCCAGTACTTC,CASSLRAGVQETQYF
TRBD1,TRBJ1-2,-,TRBV3-1/TRBV3-2,TGTGCCAGCAGCCGGACAGGGGGCGAAGGTGGCTACACCTTC,CASSRTGGEGGYTF
TRBD1,TRBJ1-5,-,TRBV18,TGTGCCAGCTCACCACTTGGGACAGGCCAGCCCCAGCATTTT,CASSPLGTGQPQHF
TRBD1,TRBJ1-5,-,TRBV19,TGTGCCAGTACCGGGACAGGGGGTGGCAATCAGCCCCAGCATTTT,CASTGTGGGNQPQHF
TRBD1,TRBJ1-3,-,TRBV11-2,TGTGCCAGCAGACTCAGGGGGAGCTCTGGAAACACCATATATTTT,CASRLRGSSGNTIYF
TRBD2,TRBJ2-5,-,TRBV2,TGTGCCAGCAGGCCGGGGGGGCGTGGCGAGACCCAGTACTTC,CASRPGGRGETQYF
-,TRBJ2-5,few,TRBV4-2,TGTGCCAGCAGCCAAGCTCCATCAGTGGAGGAGACCCAGTACTTC,CASSQAPSVEETQYF
TRBD2,TRBJ2-1,-,TRBV10-2,TGCGCCAGCAGGCTCCGGGGACTAGCTTCAAATGAGCAGTTCTTC,CASRLRGLASNEQFF
TRBD1,TRBJ2-6,-,TRBV7-9,TGTGCCAGCAGCCGAGGGACAGGGTCCGGGGCCAACGTCCTGACTTTC,CASSRGTGSGANVLTF
-,TRBJ2-7,-,TRBV6-1,TGTGCCAGCAGTGAATCCCCAGGGAACTACGAGCAGTACTTC,CASSESPGNYEQYF
-,TRBJ2-1,-,TRBV3-1/TRBV3-2,TGTGCCAGCAGCCAAGATGCAGGGTTTTTAAGTAATGAGCAGTTCTTC,CASSQDAGFLSNEQFF
-,TRBJ1-1,-,TRBV5-1,TGCGCCAGCAGCTTGTTCGGACAGAACACTGAAGCTTTCTTT,CASSLFGQNTEAFF
-,TRBJ1-3,-,TRBV9,TGTGCCAGCAGCTCCCCGCCCGGGGTAGGCTCTGGAAACACCATATATTTT,CASSSPPGVGSGNTIYF
TRBD1,TRBJ1-3,-,TRBV6-1,TGTGCCAGCAGTGAAGCGACAGGGTTTGCTGGAAACACCATATATTTT,CASSEATGFAGNTIYF
-,TRBJ1-5,once,TRBV19,TGTGCCAGTAGTGTTGCGGGCAATCAGCCCCAGCATTTT,CASSVAGNQPQHF
TRBD2,TRBJ2-3,-,TRBV19,TGTGCCAGTAGCGGACTAGCGGGGGGCCCAGATACGCAGTATTTT,CASSGLAGGPDTQYF
-,TRBJ1-1,-,TRBV7-2,TGTGCCAGCATCCCCTGGGACAAGAACACTGAAGCTTTCTTT,CASIPWDKNTEAFF
-,TRBJ2-1,-,TRBV28,TGTGCCAGCAGTTTATTCGGGCAGGGTAACAATGAGCAGTTCTTC,CASSLFGQGNNEQFF
TRBD1,TRBJ1-1,-,TRBV11-2,TGTGCCAGCAGCATAGACAGGGTGGCTGAAGCTTTCTTT,CASSIDRVAEAFF
-,TRBJ1-5,-,TRBV25-1,TGTGCCAGCAGTGAGGCGGAGGGCCCCCAGCATTTT,CASSEAEGPQHF
-,TRBJ2-1,-,TRBV30,TGTGCCTGGAGTGTACTTTTGGGCCTAAGAGACTACAATGAGCAGTTCTTC,CAWSVLLGLRDYNEQFF
TRBD2,TRBJ2-3,-,TRBV28,TGTGCCAGCAGGTTGACTAGCGGAAGGGCAGATACGCAGTATTTT,CASRLTSGRADTQYF
-,TRBJ2-3,-,TRBV5-6,TGTGCCAGCAGCCCGAGAGGCCCGCAGTTGGATACGCAGTATTTT,CASSPRGPQLDTQYF
-,TRBJ1-2,few,TRBV5-1,TGCGCCAGCAGCTTGCGACTAGGCAGTGCCTATGGCTACACCTTC,CASSLRLGSAYGYTF
-,TRBJ2-6,-,TRBV19,TGTGCCAGTAGCACCTATGGGTCCAGGGGATCTGGGGCCAACGTCCTGACTTTC,CASSTYGSRGSGANVLTF
TRBD2,TRBJ2-1,-,TRBV19,TGTGCCAGTAGTATACCCGGCGGGGGACCCTACAATGAGCAGTTCTTC,CASSIPGGGPYNEQFF
-,TRBJ2-7,-,TRBV11-2,TGTGCCAGCAGCTTAGGGGTCAGACAGGTTAAAGTGAGCGAGCAGTACTTC,CASSLGVRQVKVSEQYF
TRBD2,TRBJ2-3,once,TRBV18,TGTGCCAGCTCACTGGAGCGAGCGGGGGGGCCGCGGCCAGATACGCAGTATTTT,CASSLERAGGPRPDTQYF
TRBD2,TRBJ2-5,-,TRBV7-2,TGTGCCAGCAGCCCCGGGGGGTATGGCCCCCAAGAGACCCAGTACTTC,CASSPGGYGPQETQYF
TRBD2,TRBJ2-7,-,TRBV11-1,TGTGCCAGCAGCTTCGGCACTAGCGGGGAGCAGTACTTC,CASSFGTSGEQYF